This TCR beta chain is from a study of blood T cell repertoires in COVID-19. Study at large: Samples representing acute and convalescent COVID-19 were sourced from the United States, Italy and Spain. The analysed material was cDNA or gDNA that came from T cells, B-cell-depleted T cells, or PBMCs.

V was clipped by 4 bases and J by 6 bases; unmatched bases: 8. The germline V gene encodes CDR1 SGHDN and CDR2 FVKESK. The CDR3 is 15 amino acids. Study processing details: Cell counts per sample came from amplifying reference gene primers. The repertoire was sequenced with immunoSEQ multiplex PCR; TCRdb's copy has only in-frame clones and lacks some. The DNA gave D and trimming, while V, J and clone size come from that table. The sample has more than 95,000 clones; roughly 83% are singletons. This clonotype was obtained from a human donor in a cohort sampled during active COVID-19. The source material was peripheral blood. The rearrangement uses TRBV14 and TRBJ1-1, with 10 bases matching TRBD1. CDR3 amino acids: CASSLQGQGFPEAFF. The CDR3 bases are TGTGCCAGCAGCCTTCAGGGACAGGGGTTCCCTGAAGCTTTCTTT. Looking up the rest from reference TRBV14 and TRBJ1-1 gives the full variable domain: EAGVTQFPSHSVIEKGQTVTLRCDPISGHDNLYWYRRVMGKEIKFLLHFVKESKQDESGMPNNRFLAERTGGTYSTLKVQPAELEDSGVYFCASSLQGQGFPEAFFGQGTRLTVV.